These 10 T cell receptor beta chains were all obtained from the same sample, sequenced in a study of cytomegalovirus exposure and HLA in healthy donors. With 60 Vbeta and 13 Jbeta primers, the PCR was carried out. Some clones are missing from TCRdb's copy, which holds only in-frame ones; the method was immunoSEQ multiplex PCR. Among fewer than 200,000 clones, about 80% were seen once, and the ten largest hold 0.95% to 1.5%. Material: PBMCs. These receptor sequences come from a woman aged 50 to 60 in good health and CMV-seronegative.

The chain links TRBV28 to TRBJ1-2, with TRBD1 matching 7 bases. This CDR3 spans 13 amino acids. The V and J ends lost 6 bases and 3 bases, in that order; junction bases with no gene match: 4. CDR1 is MDHEN and CDR2 is SYDVKM in the germline V gene. The CDR3 spells CASRGTADYGYTF. The CDR3 nucleotides are TGTGCCAGCAGGGGGACAGCTGACTATGGCTACACCTTC.

The chain's CDR3 is CAISEQKGGAGELFF. The CDR3 DNA is TGTGCCATCAGTGAGCAAAAAGGGGGCGCCGGGGAGCTGTTTTTT. V is TRBV10-3 and J is TRBJ2-2; 7 nucleotides agree with TRBD1. Trimming removed 2 bases from V and 6 bases from J; junction bases left unmatched: 6. CDR1 and CDR2 (germline): ENHRY, SYGVKD. The CDR3 consists of 15 residues.

The chain carries TRBV5-1 and TRBJ2-2, with D possibly being TRBD2 (5 bases). Trimming shortened V by 0 bases and J by 5 bases, and 17 bases separated the two germline ends. This CDR3 region has 17 residues. The germline CDR1 and CDR2 sequences are SGHRS and YFSETQ. CDR3 sequence reads: CASSLAVVAPGTGELFF. The CDR3 nucleotides read TGCGCCAGCAGCTTGGCCGTAGTGGCCCCGGGGACCGGGGAGCTGTTTTTT.

The chain has TRBV5-1 and TRBJ2-2, with 7 bases identical to TRBD1. The germline V gene encodes CDR1 SGHRS and CDR2 YFSETQ. V lost 3 bases and J lost 8; bases outside the gene matches: 13. This CDR3 is 16 amino acids long. The CDR3 sequence is CASSYVRDSELGELFF. DNA of the CDR3: TGCGCCAGCAGCTATGTTAGGGACAGTGAGTTGGGGGAGCTGTTTTTT.

V is TRBV18 and J is TRBJ2-1; weak D call: TRBD2 (5 bases). The CDR3 extends over 12 amino acids. Germline V gene sequence: CDR1 KGHSH, CDR2 LQKENI. The germline V and J ends were trimmed by 6 bases and 12 bases, with 15 bases remaining between them. CDR3 sequence reads: CASSSPEVPQFF. The CDR3, as DNA: TGTGCCAGCTCGTCTCCGGAGGTTCCGCAGTTCTTC.

V is TRBV28 and J is TRBJ2-5; 10 positions match TRBD2. V gave up 7 bases and J gave up 5 bases; unmatched junction bases: 16. Per germline, CDR1 MDHEN and CDR2 SYDVKM. The length of the CDR3 is 17 residues. CDR3 protein: CASTPAQRGGLWETQYF. CDR3 coding DNA: TGTGCCAGCACCCCAGCCCAGCGGGGGGGCCTTTGGGAGACCCAGTACTTC.

The V call is TRBV4-1, the J call TRBJ2-7; 8 nucleotides match TRBD1. Trimming cost V 6 bases and J 3 bases; bases outside gene matches: 16. The CDR3 extends over 17 amino acids. Germline V gene sequence: CDR1 MGHRA, CDR2 YSYEKL. CDR3 sequence (DNA): TGCGCCAGCAGTCAGGGGGGACAGGCTCGGACCCTCTACGAGCAGTACTTC. Amino acid sequence: CASSQGGQARTLYEQYF.

The chain joins TRBV11-2 to TRBJ1-1; weak D call: TRBD1 (5 bases). The CDR3 runs to 17 residues. The germline gives CDR1 SGHAT, CDR2 FQNNGV. The V end lost 5 bases, the J end lost 11 bases, and 30 bases lay between the germline ends. CDR3 loop: CASSAISGGRGREGAFF. CDR3 in DNA: TGTGCCAGCAGCGCCATTAGCGGTGGACGGGGCCGGGAGGGCGCTTTCTTT.

The V gene is TRBV27, the J gene TRBJ2-3; weak D call: TRBD2 (6 bases). V lost 1 base and J 5 bases, leaving 13 bases between the germline ends. This CDR3 comprises 15 residues. Germline CDR1 and CDR2: MNHEY and SMNVEV (reference sequence). The CDR3 reads CASSLLRGGKDTQYF. The DNA of the CDR3 is TGTGCCAGCAGTTTATTAAGAGGAGGGAAAGATACGCAGTATTTT.

The rearrangement uses TRBV2 and TRBJ1-2; D not certain. The V end was cut by 8 bases, the J end by 8 bases, with 15 bases between. Germline loops: CDR1 SNHLY, CDR2 FYNNEI. This CDR3 has 12 residues. CDR3 residues: CASEGGVVGYTF. In DNA, the CDR3 is TGTGCCAGCGAAGGCGGCGTTGTGGGCTACACCTTC.